The 19 T cell receptor beta chains in this list originate from one sample, sequenced in a study of T cell repertoires in cytomegalovirus infection (dated by TCRdb to about 2019). According to the study, the label for this sample's treatment or condition signals: in vitro stimulation with specific CMV peptide epitopes to enrich CMV-specific T cells. TCRdb records Illumina HiSeq 1500 as the sequencer. TCRdb reran the public reads through fastp at Q25 and MiXCR, keeping productive beta chains. Each record represents a unique CDR3 protein, reported with the most common genes and DNA among its rows. This sample is represented by hundreds of thousands of distinct CDR3 sequences; 25% to 30% of them were singletons. Roughly 20% of the sample belongs to the ten largest clones. These TCRs are of unknown antigen specificity. Sequences were derived from cultured PBMCs, sampled from culture after CMV antigen stimulation. The receptors here all came from a human donor in good health (CMV status not recorded). Some clones in this sample may be carry-over from other donors' samples.

The chain has TRBV27 and TRBJ2-1, with TRBD2 matching over 9 bases. The CDR3 has 17 residues. Germline CDR1 reads MNHEY; CDR2 reads SMNVEV (reference sequence). V was clipped by 2 bases and J by 0 bases; unmatched bases: 5. CDR3 sequence reads: CASSLGLAPSSYNEQFF. The CDR3 DNA is TGTGCCAGCAGTTTAGGACTAGCGCCTAGCTCCTACAATGAGCAGTTCTTC.

This chain joins TRBV7-9 and TRBJ2-7; TRBD2 might be the D (7 bases). CDR1 is SEHNR, CDR2 FQNEAQ, per germline (reference sequence). The germline V and J ends were trimmed by 5 bases and 0 bases, with 20 bases remaining between them. The CDR3 has 17 residues. CDR3 loop: CASSTVRGAGDSYEQYF. The CDR3 coding sequence is TGTGCCAGCAGCACCGTCCGGGGGGCGGGAGACTCCTACGAGCAGTACTTC.

This clonotype was picked up a small number of times. The chain couples TRBV6-1 to TRBJ2-7, with D possibly TRBD1 on 6 matching bases. Trimming removed 3 bases from V and 3 bases from J, with 18 bases in between. CDR1 and CDR2 (germline): MNHNS, SASEGT. The CDR3 runs 16 residues. The CDR3 nucleotides read TGTGCCAGCAGTGACCCCAGAGAGGGGGTTCACTACGAGCAGTACTTC. As protein: CASSDPREGVHYEQYF.

The rearrangement joins TRBV28 to TRBJ1-2; perhaps TRBD1 as D (5 bases). Germline values: CDR1 MDHEN, CDR2 SYDVKM. With 6 bases removed from V and 0 bases from J, the gap between germline ends came to 14 bases. CDR3 size: 15 residues. CDR3 in DNA: TGTGCCAGCAGCCCGGGGGGGAGGCCTAACTATGGCTACACCTTC. Translating gives CASSPGGRPNYGYTF.

The chain couples TRBV4-2 to TRBJ2-7; D remains ambiguous. The V gene lost 4 bases and the J gene lost 0 bases, with 13 bases spanning the gap. Germline V lookup: CDR1 LGHNA, CDR2 YNFKEQ. This CDR3 is built from 15 residues. The CDR3 is CASSPNLLVSYEQYF. In nucleotides, the CDR3 is TGTGCCAGCAGCCCAAATTTACTGGTCTCCTACGAGCAGTACTTC.

This clonotype appeared once. This chain links TRBV4-2 with TRBJ1-1, with no clear D. The CDR3 covers 13 residues. Germline CDR1 LGHNA, CDR2 YNFKEQ. Trimming removed 0 bases at V and 7 bases at J, with 9 bases between. CDR3 nucleotide sequence: TGTGCCAGCAGCCAAGATGGCCGAGTTGAAGCTTTCTTT. This gives the protein CASSQDGRVEAFF.

V is TRBV27 and J is TRBJ1-5; D perhaps matches TRBD1 (6 bases). V shed 4 bases and J shed 3 bases, with 13 bases lying between them. The CDR3 runs to 15 residues. CDR1 is MNHEY and CDR2 is SMNVEV in the germline V gene (reference sequence). DNA of the CDR3: TGTGCCAGCAGTTCTGGACAGCCGGACAATCAGCCCCAGCATTTT. Residues: CASSSGQPDNQPQHF.

The sample holds many counts of this clonotype. At one end, the junction sequence differs from germline, possibly due to a read error. The chain joins TRBV7-7 to TRBJ2-5, with a weak D call TRBD2 (7 bases). The CDR3 is 15 residues long. Germline CDR1 SSHAT, CDR2 FNYEAQ (reference sequence). The CDR3 region is CASSLGGGARETQYF. For the CDR3, the DNA is TGTGCTAGCAGCTTGGGAGGGGGGGCTCGCGAGACCCAGTACTTC. Filled out from reference TRBV7-7 and TRBJ2-5, the complete variable domain reads GAGVSQSPRYKVTKRGQDVTLRCDPISSHATLYWYQQALGQGPEFLTYFNYEAQPDKSGLPSDRFSAERPEGSISTLTIQRTEQRDSAMYRCASSLGGGARETQYFGPGTRLLVL.

The chain combines TRBV7-8 with TRBJ2-1; D is ambiguous. Germline V gene lookup returns CDR1 SGHVS and CDR2 FQNEAQ. The CDR3 is 11 amino acids. Trimming cost V 5 bases and J 12 bases, with 11 bases left between them. The DNA of the CDR3 is TGTGCCAGCAGCCCCCGAACCCGGCAGTTCTTC. Translating it yields CASSPRTRQFF. Looking up the rest from reference TRBV7-8 and TRBJ2-1 gives the full variable domain: GAGVSQSPRYKVAKRGQDVALRCDPISGHVSLFWYQQALGQGPEFLTYFQNEAQLDKSGLPSDRFFAERPEGSVSTLKIQRTQQEDSAVYLCASSPRTRQFFGPGTRLTVL.

Turning to this clonotype: A read error may be the cause here, since a much bigger clone is one base away. The J gene is TRBJ1-5, the V gene TRBV7-9; no firm D call. The CDR3 has 13 amino acids. Germline V gene lookup returns CDR1 SEHNR and CDR2 FQNEAQ (reference sequence). CDR3 bases: TGTGCCAGCAGCTTAGGCGGGCGTCAGTCCCAGCATTTT. Protein: CASSLGGRQSQHF.

This clonotype has only a few counts. This sequence joins TRBV11-3 and TRBJ2-3; D unclear. The germline gives CDR1 SGHNT, CDR2 YENEEA. Trimming stripped 0 bases from V and 1 base from J, with 8 bases between. This CDR3 is built from 15 residues. CDR3 sequence reads: CASSLDGSRTDTQYF. The CDR3 bases are TGTGCCAGCAGCTTAGATGGCAGTCGCACAGATACGCAGTATTTT.

This sequence joins TRBV2 and TRBJ2-7; a possible D gene is TRBD2 (5 bases). Germline V gene data show CDR1 as SNHLY and CDR2 as FYNNEI. V was pared by 6 bases and J by 5 bases, with 11 bases between. The CDR3 loop spans 12 amino acids. The CDR3 region is CASRDTRDEQYF. CDR3 nucleotide sequence: TGTGCCAGCAGAGATACTAGGGACGAGCAGTACTTC.

This clonotype showed up just a few times. CDR3: CASSLTTGGETQYF. The CDR3, as DNA: TGTGCCAGCAGCTTAACGACAGGCGGAGAGACCCAGTACTTC. V is TRBV7-6 and J is TRBJ2-5; a weak D match, TRBD1 (6 bases). The V end was cut by 2 bases, the J end by 4 bases, with 11 bases between. Germline CDR1 and CDR2: SGHVS and FNYEAQ. CDR3 length: 14 residues.

The table lists this clonotype with a few counts. For the CDR3, the DNA is TGTGCCAGCAGGAACCCCCTATATAATTCACCCCTCCACTTT. Translation gives CASRNPLYNSPLHF. The V call is TRBV11-2, the J call TRBJ1-6, with D uncertain. V lost 6 bases to trimming and J lost 4 bases, with 10 bases between them. This CDR3 has 14 amino acids. Looked up from germline, CDR1 is SGHAT and CDR2 is FQNNGV. The whole variable domain, filled in from reference TRBV11-2 and TRBJ1-6, reads EAGVAQSPRYKIIEKRQSVAFWCNPISGHATLYWYQQILGQGPKLLIQFQNNGVVDDSQLPKDRFSAERLKGVDSTLKIQPAKLEDSAVYLCASRNPLYNSPLHFGNGTRLTVT.

This clonotype was found a few times. This chain links TRBV6-5 with TRBJ2-5, with 13 bases matching TRBD2. The CDR3 runs 15 residues. CDR1 MNHEY and CDR2 SVGAGI come from the germline V gene. V gave up 2 bases and J gave up 6 bases; unmatched junction bases: 3. The CDR3 loop reads CASSYEGLAGKTQYF. CDR3 DNA sequence: TGTGCCAGCAGTTACGAGGGACTAGCGGGAAAGACCCAGTACTTC.

This clonotype was counted ten times or more. V is TRBV12-3 or TRBV12-4 and J is TRBJ1-5; TRBD1 aligns across 7 bases. The CDR3 has 15 amino acids. J lost 9 bases, V lost 4 bases, and 12 bases had no gene match. CDR3: CASSYRDRLTPPQHF. CDR3 nucleotides: TGTGCCAGCAGTTACCGGGACAGACTAACGCCGCCCCAGCATTTT.

Regarding this clonotype: The CDR3 carries no conserved terminal phenylalanine or tryptophan, so it likely arises from a read error. The DNA is left out, because the CDR3 cannot be placed on it with certainty; the CDR3 is given as TCRdb lists it. The chain uses TRBV11-3 and TRBJ1-2. The CDR3 has 15 residues if both end residues are counted. The V gene's germline CDR1 is SGHNT and CDR2 YENEEA. This chain's CDR3 is CASSAQAGGVIVSWS.

This clonotype was observed a handful of times. The chain recombines TRBV9 with TRBJ1-3, with D unresolved. Trimming stripped 3 bases from V and 4 bases from J, with 14 bases between. Germline V CDR1 and CDR2: SGDLS, YYNGEE. The CDR3 consists of 15 residues. Here the CDR3 reads CASSAPNGGGNTIYF. The CDR3 DNA sequence: TGTGCCAGCAGCGCCCCGAACGGTGGGGGAAACACCATATATTTT.

About this clonotype: Sequence at one end of the junction differs from germline and may be a read error. This chain uses TRBV25-1 with TRBJ2-7; no firm D call. CDR1 and CDR2 (germline): MGHDK, SYGVNS. The CDR3 spans 13 residues. This chain's CDR3 is CACSVSGPYEQYF. The CDR3 nucleotides read TGTGCCTGCAGTGTATCCGGGCCCTACGAGCAGTACTTC.